The T cell receptor beta chain described here comes from a study of CD8 T cells in ankylosing spondylitis. Study outcomes and limitations: Roughly eight highly homologous variants made up a TCR beta motif that seemed to typify ankylosing spondylitis blood.

Germline V gene lookup returns CDR1 SGHRS and CDR2 YFSETQ. The CDR3 consists of 13 residues. V was clipped by 4 bases and J by 5 bases; unmatched bases: 3. A single record per CDR3 protein comes from TCRdb applying MiXCR to the 5' RACE reads. The repertoire consists of 800,000 to 900,000 distinct CDR3 sequences, with about 10% occurring once and the leading ten covering less than 0.65%. This clonotype came up a few times. Its antigen is currently unknown. The clonotype was recovered from a male donor with ankylosing spondylitis. Sequencing was carried out using blood, either unsorted or a sorted T cell fraction (not recorded which). J is TRBJ2-5 and V is TRBV5-1; 9 bases align to TRBD2. The DNA of the CDR3 is TGCGCCAGCAGCGCGGGAGGGATGGAGACCCAGTACTTC. It encodes CASSAGGMETQYF.